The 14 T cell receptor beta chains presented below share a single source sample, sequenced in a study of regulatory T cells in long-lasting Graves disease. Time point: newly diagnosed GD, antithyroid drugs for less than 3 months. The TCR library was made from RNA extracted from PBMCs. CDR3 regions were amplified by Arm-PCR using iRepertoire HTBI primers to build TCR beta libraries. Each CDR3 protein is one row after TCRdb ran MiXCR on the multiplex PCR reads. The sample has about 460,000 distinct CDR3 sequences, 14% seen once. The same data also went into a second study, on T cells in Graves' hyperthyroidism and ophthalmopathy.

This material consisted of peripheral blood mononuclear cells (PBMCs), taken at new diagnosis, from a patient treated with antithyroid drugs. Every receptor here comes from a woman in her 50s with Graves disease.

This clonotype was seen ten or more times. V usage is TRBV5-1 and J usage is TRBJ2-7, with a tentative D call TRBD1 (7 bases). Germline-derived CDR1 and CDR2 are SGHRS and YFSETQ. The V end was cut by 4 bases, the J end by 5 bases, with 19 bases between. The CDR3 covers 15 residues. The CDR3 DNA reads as TGCGCCAGCAGCCAGGCGGGACAGCTCGTCGACGAGCAGTACTTC. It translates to CASSQAGQLVDEQYF.

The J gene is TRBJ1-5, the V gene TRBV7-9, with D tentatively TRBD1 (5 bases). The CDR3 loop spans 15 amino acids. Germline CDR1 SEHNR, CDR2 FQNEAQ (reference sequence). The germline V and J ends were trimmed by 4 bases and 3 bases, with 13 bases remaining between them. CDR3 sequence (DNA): TGTGCCAGCAGCTCCTCTGCAGGGTCCAATCAGCCCCAGCATTTT. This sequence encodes CASSSSAGSNQPQHF. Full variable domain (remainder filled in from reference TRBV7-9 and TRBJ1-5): DTGVSQNPRHKITKRGQNVTFRCDPISEHNRLYWYRQTLGQGPEFLTYFQNEAQLEKSRLLSDRFSAERPKGSFSTLEIQRTEQGDSAMYLCASSSSAGSNQPQHFGDGTRLSIL.

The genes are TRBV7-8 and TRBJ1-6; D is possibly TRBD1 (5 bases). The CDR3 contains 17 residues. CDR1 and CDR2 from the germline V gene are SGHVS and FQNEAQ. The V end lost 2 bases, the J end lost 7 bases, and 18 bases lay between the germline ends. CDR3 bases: TGTGCCAGCAGCTTAATCCGAGGGGTGTTAGGGAATTCACCCCTCCACTTT. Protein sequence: CASSLIRGVLGNSPLHF.

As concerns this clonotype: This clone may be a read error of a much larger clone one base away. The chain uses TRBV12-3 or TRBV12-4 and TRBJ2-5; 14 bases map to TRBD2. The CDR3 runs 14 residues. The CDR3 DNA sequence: TGTGCCAGCAGTTTAGGCGGGACTAGCGGGGGCTCGAGCTTC. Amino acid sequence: CASSLGGTSGGSSF.

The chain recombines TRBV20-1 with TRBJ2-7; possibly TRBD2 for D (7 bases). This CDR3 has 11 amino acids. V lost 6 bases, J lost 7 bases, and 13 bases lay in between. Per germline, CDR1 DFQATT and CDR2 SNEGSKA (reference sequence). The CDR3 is CSAGGGGEQYF. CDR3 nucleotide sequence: TGCAGTGCCGGAGGGGGGGGAGAGCAGTACTTC.

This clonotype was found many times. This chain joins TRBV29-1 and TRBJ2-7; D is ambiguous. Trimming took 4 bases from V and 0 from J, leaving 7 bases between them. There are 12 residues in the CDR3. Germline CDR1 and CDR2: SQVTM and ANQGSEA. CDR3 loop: CSVGGPSYEQYF. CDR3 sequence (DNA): TGCAGCGTTGGTGGTCCCTCCTACGAGCAGTACTTC.

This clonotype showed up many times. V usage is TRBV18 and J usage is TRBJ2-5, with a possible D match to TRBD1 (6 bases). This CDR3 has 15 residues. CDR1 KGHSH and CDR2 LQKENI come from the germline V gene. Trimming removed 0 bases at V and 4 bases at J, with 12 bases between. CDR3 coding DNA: TGTGCCAGCTCACCACCGGGACAAAGAGGAGAGACCCAGTACTTC. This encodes CASSPPGQRGETQYF. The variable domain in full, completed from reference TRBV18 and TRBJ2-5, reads NAGVMQNPRHLVRRRGQEARLRCSPMKGHSHVYWYRQLPEEGLKFMVYLQKENIIDESGMPKERFSAEFPKEGPSILRIQQVVRGDSAAYFCASSPPGQRGETQYFGPGTRLLVL.

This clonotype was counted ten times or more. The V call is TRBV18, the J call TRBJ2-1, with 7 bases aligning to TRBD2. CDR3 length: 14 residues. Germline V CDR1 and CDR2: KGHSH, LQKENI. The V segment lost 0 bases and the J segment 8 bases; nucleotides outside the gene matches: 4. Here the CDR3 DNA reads TGTGCCAGCTCACCACCAGGCCTAGCGGATGAGCAGTTCTTC. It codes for CASSPPGLADEQFF.

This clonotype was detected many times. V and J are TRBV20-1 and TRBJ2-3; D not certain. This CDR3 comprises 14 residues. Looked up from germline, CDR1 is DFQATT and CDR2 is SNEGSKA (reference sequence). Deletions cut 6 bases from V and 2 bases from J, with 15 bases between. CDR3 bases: TGCAGTGCCGGGCCCAAGGATTCCACAGATACGCAGTATTTT. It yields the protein CSAGPKDSTDTQYF.

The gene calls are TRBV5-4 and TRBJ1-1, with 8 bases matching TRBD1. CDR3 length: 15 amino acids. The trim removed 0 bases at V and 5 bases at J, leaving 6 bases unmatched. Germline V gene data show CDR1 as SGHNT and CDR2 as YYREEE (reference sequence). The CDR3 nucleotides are TGTGCCAGCAGCTTGGTGTGGACAGGGAGAACTGAAGCTTTCTTT. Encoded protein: CASSLVWTGRTEAFF.

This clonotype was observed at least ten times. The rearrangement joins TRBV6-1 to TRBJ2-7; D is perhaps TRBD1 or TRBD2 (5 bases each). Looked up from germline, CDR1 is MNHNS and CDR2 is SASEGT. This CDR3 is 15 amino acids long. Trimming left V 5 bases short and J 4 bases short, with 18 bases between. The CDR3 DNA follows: TGTGCCAGCAGTCGACAGACCGGACTTGGTTACGAGCAGTACTTC. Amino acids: CASSRQTGLGYEQYF.

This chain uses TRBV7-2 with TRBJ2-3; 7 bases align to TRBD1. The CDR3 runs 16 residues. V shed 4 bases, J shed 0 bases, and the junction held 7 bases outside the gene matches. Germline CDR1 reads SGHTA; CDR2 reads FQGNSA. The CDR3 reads CASSSRQGASTDTQYF. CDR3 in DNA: TGTGCCAGCAGCTCCAGACAGGGCGCTAGCACAGATACGCAGTATTTT.

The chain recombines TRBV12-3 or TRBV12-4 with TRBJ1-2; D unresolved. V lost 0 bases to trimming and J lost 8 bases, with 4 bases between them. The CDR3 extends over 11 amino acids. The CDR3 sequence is CASSLARGYTF. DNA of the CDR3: TGTGCCAGCAGTTTAGCCCGGGGCTACACCTTC.

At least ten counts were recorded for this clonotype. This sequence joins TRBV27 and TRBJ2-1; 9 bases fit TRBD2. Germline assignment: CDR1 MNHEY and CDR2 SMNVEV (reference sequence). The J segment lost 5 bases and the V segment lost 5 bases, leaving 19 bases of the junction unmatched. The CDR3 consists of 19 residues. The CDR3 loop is CASSAQNIQTSGINNEQFF. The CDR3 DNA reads TGTGCCAGCAGTGCCCAAAATATCCAGACTAGCGGAATAAACAATGAGCAGTTCTTC.